The 12 T cell receptor beta chains below come from one sample, sequenced in a study of cytotoxic CD8 clonotypes in ibrutinib-treated CLL. Method: immunoSEQ multiplex PCR; TCRdb's copy keeps in-frame clones and lacks some. The repertoire includes roughly 11,000 clones, 65% to 85% of them detected once, and around 21% sits in the top ten. The sample here was PBMCs, taken at disease progression, from a patient treated with ibrutinib. Every receptor here comes from a human donor with chronic lymphocytic leukemia.

The rearrangement uses TRBV4-2 and TRBJ2-7; 10 nucleotides line up with TRBD2. Losses at the gene ends were 4 bases for V and 5 bases for J; bases not matched to a gene: 8. Germline V gene data show CDR1 as LGHNA and CDR2 as YNFKEQ. CDR3 length: 15 amino acids. For the CDR3, the DNA is TGTGCCAGCAGCCGAGTCCTAGCGGGAGTGAACGAGCAGTACTTC. It yields the protein CASSRVLAGVNEQYF.

The rearrangement joins TRBV7-2 to TRBJ1-6; D perhaps matches TRBD1 (5 bases). Germline-derived CDR1 and CDR2 are SGHTA and FQGNSA. Trimming shortened V by 4 bases and J by 8 bases, and 15 bases separated the two germline ends. CDR3 size: 15 residues. CDR3 in DNA: TGTGCCAGCAGCTCGCAGGGCCCAAGGGATTCACCCCTCCACTTT. Protein product: CASSSQGPRDSPLHF.

The gene calls are TRBV28 and TRBJ1-5, with TRBD1 as a possible D gene (6 bases). Germline values: CDR1 MDHEN, CDR2 SYDVKM. The CDR3 has 15 amino acids. V lost 6 bases and J 1 base, leaving 13 bases between the germline ends. CDR3 in DNA: TGTGCCAGCAGACGGGGGGGCTACAGCAATCAGCCCCAGCATTTT. Amino acid sequence: CASRRGGYSNQPQHF.

This clone is a singleton in its sample. The genes are TRBV9 and TRBJ2-1, with 8 bases lining up with TRBD2. Per germline, CDR1 SGDLS and CDR2 YYNGEE. The CDR3 is made up of 22 amino acids. V was pared by 4 bases and J by 3 bases, with 27 bases of the junction left unmatched. The CDR3 sequence is CASSPRDGRGSGTNPFYNEQFF. In nucleotides, the CDR3 is TGTGCCAGCAGCCCCCGCGATGGTAGGGGTAGCGGGACCAACCCATTCTACAATGAGCAGTTCTTC.

The gene calls are TRBV19 and TRBJ2-2; 9 nucleotides match TRBD2. This CDR3 region has 15 residues. Germline V gene sequence: CDR1 LNHDA, CDR2 SQIVND (reference sequence). After removal of 6 bases from V and 6 bases from J, the junction contained 8 bases not matched to a gene. For the CDR3, the DNA is TGTGCCAGTAGGAGTAGCGGGAGCGGGTCCGGGGAGCTGTTTTTT. Translation: CASRSSGSGSGELFF.

V is TRBV29-1 and J is TRBJ2-3; 11 bases agree with TRBD2. CDR1 is SQVTM and CDR2 is ANQGSEA in the germline V gene. V was clipped by 3 bases and J by 4 bases; unmatched bases: 3. The CDR3 has 14 amino acids. The CDR3 region is CSVDTSGSSDTQYF. Written as DNA, the CDR3 is TGCAGCGTTGACACTAGCGGGAGTTCAGATACGCAGTATTTT.

V gene TRBV19 combines with J gene TRBJ2-4; D remains unclear. The CDR3 sequence is 10 residues long. Germline V gene data show CDR1 as LNHDA and CDR2 as SQIVND (reference sequence). V lost 7 bases and J 8 bases, leaving 6 bases between the germline ends. In DNA, the CDR3 is TGTGCCAGTAATGGAGACATTCAGTACTTC. It yields the protein CASNGDIQYF.

The chain couples TRBV19 to TRBJ2-3; 9 bases agree with TRBD2. V gave up 7 bases and J gave up 0 bases; unmatched junction bases: 5. Germline loops: CDR1 LNHDA, CDR2 SQIVND (reference sequence). The CDR3 is 15 amino acids. The CDR3: CASTITSGSTDTQYF. CDR3 DNA: TGTGCCAGTACGATCACTAGCGGGAGCACAGATACGCAGTATTTT.

CDR3 loop: CASSVQGRLGTQYF. The CDR3 coding sequence is TGTGCCAGCAGCGTCCAGGGACGGTTGGGGACCCAGTACTTC. The rearrangement uses TRBV7-9 and TRBJ2-5; perhaps D is TRBD1 or TRBD2 (5 bases each). The germline V gene encodes CDR1 SEHNR and CDR2 FQNEAQ (reference sequence). V was pared by 5 bases and J by 7 bases, with 17 bases between. This CDR3 is built from 14 residues.

The chain joins TRBV6-5 to TRBJ1-3; no definite D call. Trimming pared 2 bases from V and 0 bases from J, leaving 8 bases between. The germline CDR1 and CDR2 sequences are MNHEY and SVGAGI. The CDR3 sequence is 15 residues long. In DNA, the CDR3 is TGTGCCAGCAGTTACAATCAGTTCTCTGGAAACACCATATATTTT. This sequence encodes CASSYNQFSGNTIYF.

The rearrangement joins TRBV5-1 to TRBJ1-4, with no clear D. Germline values: CDR1 SGHRS, CDR2 YFSETQ. The CDR3 totals 15 residues. Trimming stripped 0 bases from V and 3 bases from J, with 9 bases between. CDR3 in amino acids: CASSLDAHSNEKLFF. The CDR3 DNA reads TGCGCCAGCAGCTTGGACGCTCACTCTAATGAAAAACTGTTTTTT.

The chain uses TRBV10-3 and TRBJ2-1; 8 bases match TRBD2. CDR1 is ENHRY, CDR2 SYGVKD, per germline. With V trimmed by 10 bases and J by 5 bases, 7 bases remained unmatched. The CDR3 is 13 residues long. CDR3 loop: CATRGGQNNEQFF. The CDR3 region has the DNA TGTGCCACCCGGGGGGGCCAAAACAATGAGCAGTTCTTC.